This is a list of T cell receptor beta chains from one sample in a study of control samples from healthy donors and cancer patients. The repertoire was sequenced with immunoSEQ multiplex PCR; TCRdb's copy has only in-frame clones and lacks some. The sample records 78,000 or so clones, roughly 87% being singletons. The sequencing sample was made of blood. Source of these receptors: a woman aged 50 to 60 in good health. Both conserved end residues are part of each CDR3. A D gene is named only where the DNA matches it firmly. Some rows mark clone size as missing; the rest say once, few, many or name a class of expanded clone.

clone_size	d_call	v_call	j_call	cdr3_aa	cdr3_nt
-	-	TRBV6-6	TRBJ2-1	CASREDSRSYNEQFF	TGTGCCAGCAGGGAGGACAGTAGGTCATACAATGAGCAGTTCTTC
-	-	TRBV6-5	TRBJ1-6	CASSSSGPLNSPLHF	TGTGCCAGCTCAAGTTCTGGGCCGCTTAATTCACCCCTCCACTTT
-	-	TRBV28	TRBJ1-1	CASSLSTEAFF	TGTGCCAGCAGCCTAAGCACTGAAGCTTTCTTT
-	TRBD1	TRBV5-1	TRBJ1-2	CASSLVPGQGTRLRTANYGYTF	TGCGCCAGCAGCTTGGTCCCGGGACAGGGGACCCGCCTACGGACAGCTAACTATGGCTACACCTTC
-	-	TRBV30	TRBJ2-1	CALGVQRQFF	TGTGCCTTGGGCGTCCAGCGGCAGTTCTTC
-	TRBD1	TRBV14	TRBJ1-2	CASSQTTGLGYTF	TGTGCCAGCAGTCAGACGACAGGGCTTGGCTACACCTTC
once	-	TRBV7-3	TRBJ2-1	CASSLMGASYNEQFF	TGTGCCAGCAGCTTAATGGGAGCCTCCTACAATGAGCAGTTCTTC
-	-	TRBV7-7	TRBJ2-7	CASSLRGPLYYEQYF	TGTGCTAGCAGCTTACGGGGCCCCCTATACTACGAGCAGTACTTC
-	-	TRBV29-1	TRBJ2-7	CSVAEVSYEQYF	TGCAGCGTTGCGGAGGTATCCTACGAGCAGTACTTC
-	TRBD2	TRBV13	TRBJ2-1	CASSLESGRLANEQFF	TGTGCCAGCAGCTTAGAAAGCGGGAGGCTAGCCAATGAGCAGTTCTTC
-	-	TRBV11-3	TRBJ1-3	CASSFGGESGNTIYF	TGTGCCAGCAGCTTTGGAGGAGAATCTGGAAACACCATATATTTT